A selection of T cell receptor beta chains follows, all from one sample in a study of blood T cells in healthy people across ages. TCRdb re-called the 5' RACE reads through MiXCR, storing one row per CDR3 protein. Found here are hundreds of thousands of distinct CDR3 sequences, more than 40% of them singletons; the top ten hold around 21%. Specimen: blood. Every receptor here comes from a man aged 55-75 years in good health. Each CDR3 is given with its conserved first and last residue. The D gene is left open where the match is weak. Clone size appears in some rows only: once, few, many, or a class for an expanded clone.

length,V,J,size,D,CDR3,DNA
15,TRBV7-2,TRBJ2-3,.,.,CASSLLTIRTDTQYF,TGTGCCAGCAGCTTACTGACTATACGCACAGATACGCAGTATTTT
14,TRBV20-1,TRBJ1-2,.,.,CSAREDNTNYGYTF,TGCAGTGCTAGAGAGGACAACACTAACTATGGCTACACCTTC
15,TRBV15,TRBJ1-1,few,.,CATSRDPRVRTEAFF,TGTGCCACCAGCAGAGACCCGAGGGTACGGACTGAAGCTTTCTTT
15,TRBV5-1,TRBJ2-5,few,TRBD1,CASSFPGTEEETQYF,TGCGCCAGCAGCTTTCCCGGGACAGAAGAAGAGACCCAGTACTTC
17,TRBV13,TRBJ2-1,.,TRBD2,CASSPPQAGGNNNEQFF,TGTGCCAGTAGCCCCCCCCAAGCGGGAGGGAACAACAATGAGCAGTTCTTC
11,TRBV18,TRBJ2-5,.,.,CASKRKETQYF,TGTGCCAGCAAGCGCAAAGAGACCCAGTACTTC
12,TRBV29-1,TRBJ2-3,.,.,CSVRAGADTQYF,TGCAGCGTTAGAGCGGGTGCAGATACGCAGTATTTT
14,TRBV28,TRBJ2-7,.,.,CASKGTGSSLWQYF,TGTGCCAGCAAGGGAACAGGGAGCAGTTTGTGGCAGTACTTC
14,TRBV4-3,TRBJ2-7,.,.,CASSQDRGLGVQYF,TGCGCCAGCAGCCAAGATCGCGGGCTTGGGGTGCAGTACTTC
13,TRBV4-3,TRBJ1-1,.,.,CASRLDPNTEAFF,TGCGCCAGCAGGCTCGACCCGAACACTGAAGCTTTCTTT
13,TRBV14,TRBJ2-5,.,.,CASSQSILETQYF,TGTGCCAGCAGCCAATCTATCCTAGAGACCCAGTACTTC
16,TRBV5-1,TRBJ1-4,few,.,CASSPAGAVGNEKLFF,TGCGCCAGCAGCCCAGCAGGGGCCGTTGGCAATGAAAAACTGTTTTTT
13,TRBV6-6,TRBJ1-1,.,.,CASSYSQSSEAFF,TGTGCCAGCAGTTACTCTCAGAGTAGTGAAGCTTTCTTT
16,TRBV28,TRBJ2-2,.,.,CASSSMGLGNTGELFF,TGTGCCAGCAGTTCGATGGGGCTTGGGAACACCGGGGAGCTGTTTTTT
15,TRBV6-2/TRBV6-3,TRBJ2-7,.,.,CASSSHIGALYEQYF,TGTGCCAGCAGTTCTCATATCGGAGCCCTCTACGAGCAGTACTTC
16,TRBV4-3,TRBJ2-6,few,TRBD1,CASSQADRGGANVLTF,TGCGCCAGCAGCCAAGCCGACAGGGGTGGGGCCAACGTCCTGACTTTC
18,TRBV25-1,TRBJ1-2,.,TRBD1,CASSATGVGAKANYGYTF,TGTGCCAGCAGTGCTACAGGGGTGGGGGCAAAAGCTAACTATGGCTACACCTTC
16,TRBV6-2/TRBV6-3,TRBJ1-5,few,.,CASSYSAGRAGQPQHF,TGTGCCAGCAGTTACTCCGCGGGGCGTGCGGGTCAGCCCCAGCATTTT
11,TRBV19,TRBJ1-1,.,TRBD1,CGAGGYTEAFF,TGTGGGGCAGGGGGTTACACTGAAGCTTTCTTT
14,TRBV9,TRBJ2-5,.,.,CASSVGRARDPQYF,TGTGCCAGCAGCGTAGGGAGGGCAAGAGACCCCCAGTACTTC
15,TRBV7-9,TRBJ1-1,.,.,CASSLASGERTEAFF,TGTGCCAGCAGCTTAGCGTCAGGGGAAAGGACTGAAGCTTTCTTT
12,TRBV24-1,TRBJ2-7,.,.,CATSDTTSEQYF,TGTGCCACCAGTGATACGACAAGCGAGCAGTACTTC